Listed here are 25 T cell receptor beta chains from one sample, sequenced in a study of blood T cell repertoires in COVID-19. Profiling relied on immunoSEQ multiplex PCR, and the TCRdb table lists in-frame clones only, not all of them. The top ten clones hold about 14% of a sample with some 150,000 clones, around four fifths of them seen once. Sequenced: peripheral blood. The receptors were sampled from an older woman with COVID-19, enrolled during active disease.

This clone has just one count. This rearrangement joins TRBV5-4 to TRBJ2-3; 13 nucleotides line up with TRBD2. Trimming took 7 bases from V and 6 from J; bases not matched to a gene: 11. CDR1 and CDR2 (germline): SGHNT, YYREEE (reference sequence). The length of the CDR3 is 16 residues. In nucleotides, the CDR3 is TGTGCCAGCGGAACTAGCGGGGGGGCTGTGGGCGATACGCAGTATTTT. It specifies CASGTSGGAVGDTQYF.

The rearrangement links TRBV28 to TRBJ1-6; tentatively, D is TRBD1 (5 bases). The germline V gene has CDR1 MDHEN and CDR2 SYDVKM. The CDR3 extends over 17 amino acids. Trimming cost V 7 bases and J 4 bases, with 20 bases left between them. CDR3 amino acids: CASTAGISLGYNSPLHF. The CDR3, as DNA: TGTGCCAGCACGGCAGGGATTAGTTTAGGGTATAATTCACCCCTCCACTTT.

This clone was found a few times. This chain joins TRBV9 and TRBJ1-3; D might be TRBD1 (5 bases). The CDR3 consists of 16 residues. V was shortened by 3 bases and J by 4 bases, with 17 bases between the two germline ends. Looked up from germline, CDR1 is SGDLS and CDR2 is YYNGEE. CDR3 coding DNA: TGTGCCAGCAGCGCCGGCGGGGGTCCCTCCGGAAACACCATATATTTT. Its protein product is CASSAGGGPSGNTIYF. Based on the CDR3 plus reference TRBV9 and TRBJ1-3, the full variable domain is DSGVTQTPKHLITATGQRVTLRCSPRSGDLSVYWYQQSLDQGLQFLIQYYNGEERAKGNILERFSAQQFPDLHSELNLSSLELGDSALYFCASSAGGGPSGNTIYFGEGSWLTVV.

The chain joins TRBV24-1 to TRBJ1-1; 7 nucleotides match TRBD1. The CDR3 totals 12 residues. Germline assignment: CDR1 KGHDR and CDR2 SFDVKD. The ends lost 4 bases at V and 12 bases at J; junction bases unmatched: 7. The CDR3 DNA follows: TGTGCCACCAGTGACCTGAACAGGGGAACTTTCTTT. Translated, it gives CATSDLNRGTFF.

J is TRBJ1-3 and V is TRBV10-3; the match to TRBD1 covers 7 bases. The CDR3 is 14 amino acids. Germline-derived CDR1 and CDR2 are ENHRY and SYGVKD. Trimming cost V 9 bases and J 0 bases; bases outside gene matches: 5. As DNA, the CDR3 is TGTGCCATTCAGGGGGACGGCTCTGGAAACACCATATATTTT. It is translated as CAIQGDGSGNTIYF.

This chain uses TRBV2 with TRBJ1-5; 10 nucleotides line up with TRBD1. The CDR3 is 15 amino acids. V lost 3 bases and J lost 4; bases outside the gene matches: 3. Germline loops: CDR1 SNHLY, CDR2 FYNNEI. The CDR3 DNA reads TGTGCCAGCAGTGAGGGGGGACAGGGGAATCAGCCCCAGCATTTT. Protein sequence: CASSEGGQGNQPQHF.

The chain uses TRBV18 and TRBJ2-3, with 8 nucleotides matching TRBD2. Trimming removed 0 bases from V and 1 base from J; junction bases left unmatched: 3. CDR3 length: 16 amino acids. Germline V gives CDR1 KGHSH, CDR2 LQKENI. CDR3 region: CASSPPALAGTDTQYF. The DNA of the CDR3 is TGTGCCAGCTCACCACCAGCACTAGCGGGCACAGATACGCAGTATTTT.

The rearrangement uses TRBV9 and TRBJ1-6; D is unclear. V shed 1 base and J shed 7 bases, with 12 bases lying between them. Germline V gene lookup returns CDR1 SGDLS and CDR2 YYNGEE. This CDR3 has 15 residues. The CDR3 nucleotides are TGTGCCAGCAGCGTAAATGGGAGGTTCAATTCACCCCTCCACTTT. Its translation is CASSVNGRFNSPLHF.

The chain joins TRBV28 to TRBJ1-4, with a weak D call TRBD1 (6 bases). Germline-derived CDR1 and CDR2 are MDHEN and SYDVKM. The CDR3 spans 16 residues. V was clipped by 8 bases and J by 2 bases, with 18 bases between them. The chain's CDR3 is CASGDPRGPTNEKLFF. DNA of the CDR3: TGTGCCAGCGGGGATCCGCGGGGGCCTACTAATGAAAAACTGTTTTTT. Complete variable domain (other parts from reference TRBV28 and TRBJ1-4): DVKVTQSSRYLVKRTGEKVFLECVQDMDHENMFWYRQDPGLGLRLIYFSYDVKMKEKGDIPEGYSVSREKKERFSLILESASTNQTSMYLCASGDPRGPTNEKLFFGSGTQLSVL.

This sequence joins TRBV6-5 and TRBJ1-5; perhaps TRBD1 as D (5 bases). Trimming removed 6 bases at V and 6 bases at J, with 12 bases between. Per the germline V gene, CDR1 is MNHEY and CDR2 is SVGAGI. CDR3 length: 13 amino acids. CDR3 sequence: CASRTDSIQPQHF. In DNA form, the CDR3 reads TGTGCCAGCAGGACTGACAGTATTCAGCCCCAGCATTTT.

The rearrangement joins TRBV5-4 to TRBJ1-1, with a possible D match to TRBD1 (6 bases). The ends were cut back, 0 bases at V and 5 bases at J, with 14 bases in the middle. Germline loops: CDR1 SGHNT, CDR2 YYREEE (reference sequence). This CDR3 is 15 amino acids long. In nucleotides, the CDR3 is TGTGCCAGCAGCTTGGTTGGGGGCTTGGGTACTGAAGCTTTCTTT. The encoded protein is CASSLVGGLGTEAFF.

This sequence joins TRBV28 and TRBJ2-7; perhaps TRBD2 as D (6 bases). The CDR3 length is 18 residues. CDR1 is MDHEN and CDR2 is SYDVKM in the germline V gene. The V end was cut by 4 bases, the J end by 4 bases, with 26 bases between. The CDR3 spells CASSSSLGLTLGFYEQYF. The CDR3 DNA reads TGTGCCAGCAGTTCCTCCTTGGGACTGACGCTGGGCTTTTACGAGCAGTACTTC.

This chain links TRBV11-2 with TRBJ1-2; D call uncertain. This CDR3 has 15 amino acids. Germline V gene lookup returns CDR1 SGHAT and CDR2 FQNNGV. Trimming removed 1 base from V and 6 bases from J, with 15 bases in between. CDR3 nucleotide sequence: TGTGCCAGCAGCTTAGTGGTGAGGGAATCGAATGGCTACACCTTC. It translates to CASSLVVRESNGYTF.

The chain joins TRBV19 to TRBJ2-7; maybe TRBD1 (6 bases). V was cut by 6 bases and J by 5 bases, with 11 bases left in between. CDR1 is LNHDA and CDR2 is SQIVND in the germline V gene (reference sequence). This CDR3 contains 12 residues. The CDR3 DNA sequence: TGTGCCAGTAGCCACCGGGACAACGAGCAGTACTTC. The encoded protein is CASSHRDNEQYF.

The CDR3 region has the DNA TGTGCCAGCAGCTTAGAACGGGTAGGGACAGCTGAAGCTTTCTTT. This translates into CASSLERVGTAEAFF. The V gene is TRBV11-2, the J gene TRBJ1-1, with 7 bases matching TRBD1. The V segment lost 0 bases and the J segment 6 bases; nucleotides outside the gene matches: 7. Germline V CDR1 and CDR2: SGHAT, FQNNGV. The CDR3 runs 15 residues. Filled out from reference TRBV11-2 and TRBJ1-1, the complete variable domain reads EAGVAQSPRYKIIEKRQSVAFWCNPISGHATLYWYQQILGQGPKLLIQFQNNGVVDDSQLPKDRFSAERLKGVDSTLKIQPAKLEDSAVYLCASSLERVGTAEAFFGQGTRLTVV.

The chain employs TRBV3-1 (or the pseudogene TRBV3-2) and TRBJ2-2, with a possible D match to TRBD1 (6 bases). CDR3 length: 14 residues. The germline gives CDR1 LGHDT, CDR2 YNNKEL (reference sequence). Trimming pared 3 bases from V and 8 bases from J, leaving 13 bases between. The CDR3 nucleotides read TGTGCCAGCAGCCACGGCACAGGGTCAGGGGAGCTGTTTTTT. It codes for CASSHGTGSGELFF.

This chain connects TRBV7-6 to TRBJ2-5, with 7 bases matching TRBD2. Per the germline V gene, CDR1 is SGHVS and CDR2 is FNYEAQ. The CDR3 contains 15 residues. J was trimmed by 5 bases and V by 3 bases; bases with no gene match: 9. The CDR3 protein is CASSLEGGPRETQYF. The DNA for the CDR3 is TGTGCCAGCAGCTTGGAGGGAGGGCCACGGGAGACCCAGTACTTC.

The rearrangement links TRBV19 to TRBJ1-2; D not resolved. Germline V gene sequence: CDR1 LNHDA, CDR2 SQIVND (reference sequence). There are 13 residues in the CDR3. V gave up 9 bases and J gave up 7 bases, with 18 bases separating them. In DNA, the CDR3 is TGTGCCAGCCGGGCCCGGAGGGCAGGTGGCTACACCTTC. It specifies CASRARRAGGYTF.

J is TRBJ1-1 and V is TRBV7-8; a possible D gene is TRBD1 (5 bases). Germline V CDR1 and CDR2: SGHVS, FQNEAQ. The CDR3 has 18 amino acids. Trimming removed 0 bases at V and 0 bases at J, with 17 bases between. Written as DNA, the CDR3 is TGTGCCAGCAGCTTAGCGGGGACTATCGGCCGCATGAACACTGAAGCTTTCTTT. Protein: CASSLAGTIGRMNTEAFF.

The rearrangement links TRBV6-5 to TRBJ2-7; unclear D gene. V lost 4 bases to trimming and J lost 0 bases, with 7 bases between them. Germline V gives CDR1 MNHEY, CDR2 SVGAGI. CDR3 length equals 13 residues. The CDR3: CASSSGFSYEQYV. In nucleotides, the CDR3 is TGTGCCAGCAGTTCAGGATTCTCCTACGAGCAGTACGTC.

About this clone: Germline and junction disagree at one end, which may indicate a read error. This chain uses TRBV19 with TRBJ2-6; 7 positions match TRBD1. Germline V gene lookup returns CDR1 LNHDA and CDR2 SQIVND (reference sequence). The CDR3 runs to 15 residues. DNA for the CDR3: TGTGCCAGTAGTCTAGACAGGGCTGGGGCCAACGTCCTGACTTTC. Amino acid sequence: CASSLDRAGANVLTF.

The V and J genes are TRBV9 and TRBJ1-1; D is unresolved. The length of the CDR3 is 13 residues. The V end was cut by 0 bases, the J end by 5 bases, with 8 bases between. Germline V gene data show CDR1 as SGDLS and CDR2 as YYNGEE. CDR3 loop: CASSVVPATEAFF. The CDR3, as DNA: TGTGCCAGCAGCGTAGTCCCAGCGACTGAAGCTTTCTTT.

The chain joins TRBV27 to TRBJ1-1; tentative D call: TRBD1 (5 bases). This CDR3 contains 19 residues. V shed 6 bases and J shed 0 bases, with 26 bases lying between them. Germline CDR1 MNHEY, CDR2 SMNVEV (reference sequence). The DNA for the CDR3 is TGTGCCAGCAGGCAAACTCAAACAGGTCTTGGTTCGATGAACACTGAAGCTTTCTTT. Residues: CASRQTQTGLGSMNTEAFF.

The CDR3, as DNA: TGCGCCAGCAGCCAAGATATGACTAGCGGGGGGGCTTGGGAGACCCAGTACTTC. This translates into CASSQDMTSGGAWETQYF. The rearrangement links TRBV4-1 to TRBJ2-5; TRBD2 matches at 14 bases. Germline CDR1 is MGHRA and CDR2 is YSYEKL. The ends lost 0 bases at V and 5 bases at J; junction bases unmatched: 8. The CDR3 sequence is 18 residues long.

This chain connects TRBV4-1 to TRBJ1-3, with 7 bases matching TRBD1. The J segment lost 7 bases and the V segment lost 0 bases, leaving 3 bases of the junction unmatched. This CDR3 has 14 amino acids. Looked up from germline, CDR1 is MGHRA and CDR2 is YSYEKL. CDR3 loop: CASSQDRGVNTIYF. CDR3 DNA: TGCGCCAGCAGCCAAGACAGGGGGGTGAACACCATATATTTT.